This T cell receptor (beta chain) was sequenced during a study of blood T cell repertoires in COVID-19. Across the study: Italy, Spain and the United States were the sources of the convalescent and acute COVID-19 samples. PBMCs, B-cell-depleted T cells, or T cells were the source of the cDNA or gDNA that made up the material.

V was trimmed by 5 bases and J by 3 bases, leaving 12 bases between them. The germline V gene has CDR1 LNHDA and CDR2 SQIVND (reference sequence). This CDR3 comprises 14 residues. Per the original data handling: Using reference gene primer amplification, nucleated cell counts were estimated. Assay used: immunoSEQ multiplex PCR; TCRdb lists only in-frame clones, some missing. The V and J calls and the clone size are those of that table, but D and trimming were determined from the DNA. The sample has about 220,000 clones, 80% to 85% seen once. The sample consisted of peripheral blood. The clonotype was recovered from a woman in her fifties or sixties who had recovered from COVID-19. This rearrangement joins TRBV19 to TRBJ2-3; possibly TRBD2 for D (6 bases). The DNA of the CDR3 is TGTGCCAGTAGTGTGGGGGGAAGGACAGATACGCAGTATTTT. It encodes CASSVGGRTDTQYF.